Listed below are T cell receptor beta chains from one sample, sequenced in a study of blood T cells in healthy people across ages. TCRdb called the 5' RACE reads again in MiXCR, with one record for every CDR3 protein. The data show fewer than 1.5 million distinct CDR3 sequences, with roughly 40% seen just once and under 8% held by the top ten. Specimen: blood. These TCRs come from a woman under 30 in good health. Each CDR3 is given with its conserved first and last residue. Fields, in order: J gene, V gene, clone size, D gene, CDR3 DNA, CDR3 protein. D genes are given only for firm matches. Some rows have no size entry. The others give once, few or many, or a class for an expanded clone.

J: TRBJ2-7; V: TRBV4-1; size: few; D: NA; DNA: TGCGCCAGCAGCCAAGACACCCCGGGGGGCGACGAGCAGTACTTC; CDR3: CASSQDTPGGDEQYF
J: TRBJ2-2; V: TRBV14; size: once; D: NA; DNA: TGTGCCAGCAGCCAAGATCGGAGGGGGAACGGGGAGCTGTTTTTT; CDR3: CASSQDRRGNGELFF
J: TRBJ2-7; V: TRBV2; size: NA; D: NA; DNA: TGTGCCAGCAGTGACGGCGTCAACGAGCAGTACTTC; CDR3: CASSDGVNEQYF
J: TRBJ2-3; V: TRBV5-1; size: few; D: NA; DNA: TGCGCCAGCAGCTTGTTACAGGACGCCGATACGCAGTATTTT; CDR3: CASSLLQDADTQYF
J: TRBJ1-1; V: TRBV25-1; size: NA; D: NA; DNA: TGTGCCAGCAGTGATGGACAGCTCACTGAAGCTTTCTTT; CDR3: CASSDGQLTEAFF
J: TRBJ1-2; V: TRBV29-1; size: few; D: NA; DNA: TGCAGCGTTGATGGGGGGGCTAACTATGGCTACACCTTC; CDR3: CSVDGGANYGYTF
J: TRBJ1-4; V: TRBV5-1; size: few; D: NA; DNA: TGCGCCAGCAGCTATTCTATATCGCGCGGGTTTAATGAAAAACTGTTTTTT; CDR3: CASSYSISRGFNEKLFF
J: TRBJ2-2; V: TRBV28; size: NA; D: NA; DNA: TGTGCCAGCAGTTCCCCGGAGCTTCCTAGGTCCCTGTTTTTT; CDR3: CASSSPELPRSLFF
J: TRBJ1-6; V: TRBV20-1; size: NA; D: TRBD1; DNA: TGCAGTGCTAGAGCCCCTCCGGGACAGGGGAATTCACCCCTCCACTTT; CDR3: CSARAPPGQGNSPLHF
J: TRBJ2-7; V: TRBV9; size: once; D: TRBD2; DNA: TGTGCCAGCAGCGACGGGGGGGAAGTCTACAATGAGCAGTACTTC; CDR3: CASSDGGEVYNEQYF
J: TRBJ2-7; V: TRBV27; size: many; D: TRBD2; DNA: TGTGCCAGCAGTTCAGGGACTAGCGGGAGGTACGAGCAGTACTTC; CDR3: CASSSGTSGRYEQYF
J: TRBJ2-1; V: TRBV18; size: once; D: TRBD2; DNA: TGTGCCAGCCAAGACGCCGGGAGGGCCCTGGATGAGCAGTTCTTC; CDR3: CASQDAGRALDEQFF
J: TRBJ1-1; V: TRBV12-3/TRBV12-4; size: NA; D: NA; DNA: TGTGCCAGCAGTTTAAGCGGGACGAGGACTGAAGCTTTCTTT; CDR3: CASSLSGTRTEAFF
J: TRBJ2-5; V: TRBV29-1; size: NA; D: NA; DNA: TGCAGCGTTGTTGGGGGGCGGCAGCAGTACTTC; CDR3: CSVVGGRQQYF
J: TRBJ1-5; V: TRBV20-1; size: NA; D: NA; DNA: TGCAGTGCGGAGGTTATTCGGGCGAGCAATCAGCCCCAGCATTTT; CDR3: CSAEVIRASNQPQHF
J: TRBJ1-1; V: TRBV29-1; size: NA; D: TRBD1; DNA: TGCAGCGTTAGACAGGGGGCGTGGACTGAAACTTTCTTT; CDR3: CSVRQGAWTETFF
J: TRBJ1-2; V: TRBV6-6; size: NA; D: TRBD1; DNA: TGTGCCTCCACCGTGGACAGGGCCTATGGCCACACCTTC; CDR3: CASTVDRAYGHTF
J: TRBJ2-3; V: TRBV18; size: NA; D: TRBD2; DNA: TGTGCCAGCTCCCAATCGCGGGGGGCCTTAGATACGCAGTATTTT; CDR3: CASSQSRGALDTQYF
J: TRBJ2-7; V: TRBV20-1; size: NA; D: NA; DNA: TGCAGTGCTAGAGACCCGTTGATCGGGACGGAGGTTTCCTACGAGCAGTACTTC; CDR3: CSARDPLIGTEVSYEQYF
J: TRBJ2-1; V: TRBV9; size: few; D: NA; DNA: TGTGCCAGCAGCGTAAAGCAGGGGGGTGAGCAGTTCTTC; CDR3: CASSVKQGGEQFF
J: TRBJ2-7; V: TRBV15; size: NA; D: NA; DNA: TGTGCCACCAGCAGAGCACAGGCTATCTCCTACGAGCAGTACTTC; CDR3: CATSRAQAISYEQYF
J: TRBJ2-3; V: TRBV20-1; size: few; D: TRBD1; DNA: TGCAGTGCTAGAGGTGGGGTAGGTGGCCAGGGGGACACAGATACGCAGTATTTT; CDR3: CSARGGVGGQGDTDTQYF
J: TRBJ2-3; V: TRBV7-9; size: NA; D: TRBD2; DNA: TGTGCCAGCAGCTTAGCGGGACTAGCAACCACAGATACGCAGTATTTT; CDR3: CASSLAGLATTDTQYF
J: TRBJ2-3; V: TRBV29-1; size: NA; D: TRBD2; DNA: TGCAGCGCTGAAGAGATGAGCGGGAGTACAGATACGCAGTATTTT; CDR3: CSAEEMSGSTDTQYF
J: TRBJ2-1; V: TRBV20-1; size: NA; D: TRBD2; DNA: TGCAGTGCCGGACTAGCGGTCTACAATGAGCAGTTCTTC; CDR3: CSAGLAVYNEQFF
J: TRBJ2-4; V: TRBV20-1; size: NA; D: TRBD2; DNA: TGCAGTGCTGCCCTAGCGGGGGGAGGGGACATTCAGTACTTC; CDR3: CSAALAGGGDIQYF
J: TRBJ2-2; V: TRBV5-5; size: NA; D: TRBD1; DNA: TGTGCCAGCGAACAGAGGGGGCTCACAGAGGGCACCGGGGAGCTGTTTTTT; CDR3: CASEQRGLTEGTGELFF
J: TRBJ2-3; V: TRBV19; size: NA; D: TRBD2; DNA: TGTGTCAGTAGTTCCCCCTGGAGCGGGGGCACAGATACGCAGTATTTT; CDR3: CVSSSPWSGGTDTQYF
J: TRBJ2-1; V: TRBV6-5; size: NA; D: NA; DNA: TGTGCCAGCAGTTACTCCCATCCGGGGGCCTCCTACAATGAGCAGTTCTTC; CDR3: CASSYSHPGASYNEQFF
J: TRBJ1-2; V: TRBV29-1; size: NA; D: TRBD1; DNA: TGCAGCGTGAAACAGGGGCTGAACTATGGCTACACCTTC; CDR3: CSVKQGLNYGYTF
J: TRBJ2-3; V: TRBV20-1; size: few; D: TRBD2; DNA: TGCAGTGCCCTTGAGGGCGGGAGAGGGGCAGATACGCAGTATTTT; CDR3: CSALEGGRGADTQYF
J: TRBJ2-7; V: TRBV28; size: few; D: NA; DNA: TGTGCCAGCAGTTTATGGGGGGCTGTTGGGTCCTACGAGCAGTACTTC; CDR3: CASSLWGAVGSYEQYF
J: TRBJ2-7; V: TRBV5-1; size: many; D: TRBD2; DNA: TGCGCCAGCAGCTTGGATAGCGGGGGAACCTACGAGCAGTACTTC; CDR3: CASSLDSGGTYEQYF
J: TRBJ2-3; V: TRBV20-1; size: many; D: NA; DNA: TGCAGTGCTACTGCCCCTTCCACAGATACGCAGTATTTT; CDR3: CSATAPSTDTQYF
J: TRBJ1-2; V: TRBV10-3; size: once; D: NA; DNA: TGTGCCATCAGTGCGGGGCCGAACTATGGCTACACCTTC; CDR3: CAISAGPNYGYTF
J: TRBJ1-5; V: TRBV6-1; size: few; D: NA; DNA: TGTGCCAGCAGTGAATTGGGCAATCAGCCCCAGCATTTT; CDR3: CASSELGNQPQHF
J: TRBJ2-1; V: TRBV20-1; size: NA; D: NA; DNA: TGCAGTGCTGAAGACCCTTACAATGAGCAGTTCTTC; CDR3: CSAEDPYNEQFF
J: TRBJ2-7; V: TRBV6-6; size: NA; D: NA; DNA: TGTGCCAGCAGTTACCGCGATAACGAATACGAGCAGTACTTC; CDR3: CASSYRDNEYEQYF
J: TRBJ2-5; V: TRBV25-1; size: NA; D: NA; DNA: TGTGCCAGCAGTGAATATCGAGGGGACCAAGAGACCCAGTACTTC; CDR3: CASSEYRGDQETQYF
J: TRBJ1-2; V: TRBV4-1; size: few; D: NA; DNA: TGCGCCAGCAGCCAAGTACTTGACAGGCATGGCTACACCTTC; CDR3: CASSQVLDRHGYTF
J: TRBJ2-3; V: TRBV7-2; size: many; D: NA; DNA: TGTGCCAGCAGCTTAGCGGCAGTGAGTAGCACAGATACGCAGTATTTT; CDR3: CASSLAAVSSTDTQYF
J: TRBJ2-2; V: TRBV30; size: NA; D: TRBD1; DNA: TGTGCCTGGAACGGACAGGGGAAGAACACCGGGGAGCTGTTTTTT; CDR3: CAWNGQGKNTGELFF
J: TRBJ2-3; V: TRBV2; size: NA; D: NA; DNA: TGTGCCAGCAGTGACGACTTTAGCACAGATACGCAGTATTTT; CDR3: CASSDDFSTDTQYF
J: TRBJ2-1; V: TRBV27; size: few; D: TRBD2; DNA: TGTGCCAGCAGTCTCCGACTAGCGGGGAGCTACAATGAGCAGTTCTTC; CDR3: CASSLRLAGSYNEQFF
J: TRBJ2-5; V: TRBV10-3; size: NA; D: TRBD2; DNA: TGTGCCATCAGTTGGACTAGCGGGGGACAAGAGACCCAGTACTTC; CDR3: CAISWTSGGQETQYF
J: TRBJ2-1; V: TRBV3-1; size: few; D: TRBD2; DNA: TGTGCCACCGCGGGACTAGCGGGGGTATACGAGCAGTTCTTC; CDR3: CATAGLAGVYEQFF
J: TRBJ2-7; V: TRBV9; size: NA; D: TRBD1; DNA: TGTGCCAGCAGCCCAAGCTTCGGGACAGGCCCCTACGAGCAGTACTTC; CDR3: CASSPSFGTGPYEQYF
J: TRBJ2-3; V: TRBV3-1; size: few; D: TRBD2; DNA: TGTGCCAGCAGCCAACGGGCTAGCGGGGCTGGAGATACGCAGTATTTT; CDR3: CASSQRASGAGDTQYF
J: TRBJ1-2; V: TRBV27; size: few; D: NA; DNA: TGTGCCAGCAGTTTATTTGAGGGCTCGGGCTATGGCTACACCTTC; CDR3: CASSLFEGSGYGYTF
J: TRBJ2-3; V: TRBV27; size: few; D: NA; DNA: TGTGCCAGCATGCGTTTCGGCACAGATACGCAGTATTTT; CDR3: CASMRFGTDTQYF
J: TRBJ2-3; V: TRBV24-1; size: many; D: NA; DNA: TGTGCCACCACTCTCGGCGATACGCAGTATTTT; CDR3: CATTLGDTQYF
J: TRBJ2-7; V: TRBV6-6; size: NA; D: TRBD1; DNA: TGTGCCAGCAGTTACGAGGGGGCTTCCTACAATGAGCAGTACTTC; CDR3: CASSYEGASYNEQYF
J: TRBJ1-1; V: TRBV9; size: NA; D: NA; DNA: TGTGCCAGCAGCCCAAGGACCGCTTTGAACACTGAGGCTTTCTTT; CDR3: CASSPRTALNTEAFF